A single sample gave rise to the 11 T cell receptor beta chains below, sequenced in a study of PD-L1 blockade in urothelial cancer. Libraries were prepared by immunoSEQ multiplex PCR; TCRdb keeps only in-frame clonotypes and omits some of them. The table records about 120,000 clones, 86% of them present only once. Noted time point: peripheral blood 6 weeks after treatment start. The sequences come from PBMCs, collected around atezolizumab (anti-PD-L1) treatment. These receptors all stem from a middle-aged man with urothelial cancer.

V usage is TRBV30 and J usage is TRBJ1-2; 9 bases map to TRBD1. Trimming took 4 bases from V and 8 from J; bases not matched to a gene: 5. Germline assignment: CDR1 GTSNPN and CDR2 SVGIG (reference sequence). The length of the CDR3 is 12 residues. The DNA of the CDR3 is TGTGCCTGGAAAGGGACAGGGAACGGCTACACCTTC. This sequence encodes CAWKGTGNGYTF.

This clone was counted once. The chain uses TRBV5-8 and TRBJ1-4; tentatively, D is TRBD1 (6 bases). CDR1 and CDR2 (germline): SGHTS, YDEGEE. V was pared by 4 bases and J by 7 bases, with 20 bases between. The CDR3 contains 16 residues. The DNA of the CDR3 is TGTGCCAGCAGCGACTCGGGGGGCGAGTTACGTGAAAAACTGTTTTTT. As protein: CASSDSGGELREKLFF.

The chain joins TRBV2 to TRBJ2-1, with TRBD2 matching over 9 bases. Germline CDR1 is SNHLY and CDR2 is FYNNEI. V was pared by 3 bases and J by 2 bases, with 2 bases of the junction left unmatched. The CDR3 is made up of 15 amino acids. CDR3 sequence (DNA): TGTGCCAGCAGTGACTCTAGCGGGACCTACAATGAGCAGTTCTTC. This translates into CASSDSSGTYNEQFF.

This chain uses TRBV5-4 with TRBJ1-6, with 7 bases matching TRBD1. The germline V gene encodes CDR1 SGHNT and CDR2 YYREEE (reference sequence). The CDR3 is made up of 12 amino acids. Trimming cost V 4 bases and J 14 bases; bases outside gene matches: 6. The CDR3 DNA reads TGTGCCAGCAGCCTTCAGACAGGGACCCTCCACTTT. This gives the protein CASSLQTGTLHF.

The V and J genes are TRBV5-4 and TRBJ2-3; 7 bases match TRBD2. J was trimmed by 4 bases and V by 3 bases; bases with no gene match: 8. Germline V gives CDR1 SGHNT, CDR2 YYREEE (reference sequence). The CDR3 loop spans 15 amino acids. The CDR3 reads CASSSPTSTPDTQYF. The CDR3 nucleotides are TGTGCCAGCAGCTCCCCGACTAGCACTCCAGATACGCAGTATTTT.

This chain joins TRBV28 and TRBJ2-5, with 9 bases lining up with TRBD2. Germline lookup yields CDR1 MDHEN and CDR2 SYDVKM. The junction had 20 bases not matched to a gene; V was cut back by 10 bases and J by 5 bases. CDR3 length: 17 amino acids. The CDR3 nucleotides read TGTGCCACCACTAATAGAGGCGGGAGGGGGATATTTGAGACCCAGTACTTC. Protein product: CATTNRGGRGIFETQYF.

The chain carries TRBV9 and TRBJ2-3; possible D gene TRBD1, 5 bases. The CDR3 extends over 18 amino acids. From germline, CDR1 is SGDLS and CDR2 YYNGEE. V dropped 0 bases and J dropped 0 bases, with 17 bases sitting between them. The CDR3 nucleotides are TGTGCCAGCAGCGTAGCAGGCCCACTAAGGGGTAGCACAGATACGCAGTATTTT. This gives the protein CASSVAGPLRGSTDTQYF.

V is TRBV4-2 and J is TRBJ2-5; 12 nucleotides line up with TRBD2. This CDR3 spans 17 amino acids. Per the germline V gene, CDR1 is LGHNA and CDR2 is YNFKEQ. J gave up 5 bases and V 1 base, and 8 bases lay outside the gene matches. CDR3 sequence: CASSQGASGRARETQYF. Written as DNA, the CDR3 is TGTGCCAGCAGCCAAGGGGCTAGCGGGAGGGCCAGGGAGACCCAGTACTTC.

The chain is built from TRBV28 and TRBJ2-6, with a weak D call TRBD2 (5 bases). V shed 6 bases and J shed 4 bases, with 7 bases lying between them. CDR3 length: 13 amino acids. Looked up from germline, CDR1 is MDHEN and CDR2 is SYDVKM. CDR3 protein: CASRGAGANVLTF. In DNA, the CDR3 is TGTGCCAGCAGGGGAGCCGGGGCCAACGTCCTGACTTTC.

The CDR3 spells CASSEFWPPFDSPLHF. Here the CDR3 DNA reads TGTGCCAGCAGTGAATTCTGGCCCCCTTTTGATTCACCCCTCCACTTT. This chain joins TRBV6-1 and TRBJ1-6; D unresolved. V lost 2 bases and J 8 bases, leaving 16 bases between the germline ends. The CDR3 covers 16 residues. Per the germline V gene, CDR1 is MNHNS and CDR2 is SASEGT.

This clone came up once. The rearrangement uses TRBV6-6 and TRBJ2-1; 9 nucleotides match TRBD2. V was clipped by 6 bases and J by 2 bases; unmatched bases: 8. CDR3 length: 16 residues. Looked up from germline, CDR1 is MNHNY and CDR2 is SVGAGI (reference sequence). As DNA, the CDR3 is TGTGCCAGCAGAGGCCCCGGGACTAGCACCTACAATGAGCAGTTCTTC. Amino acids: CASRGPGTSTYNEQFF.